Following are 31 T cell receptor beta chains from one sample sequenced in a study of blood T cell repertoires in COVID-19. Generated by immunoSEQ multiplex PCR, the TCRdb table keeps only in-frame clones and is missing some. The data hold fewer than 300,000 clones, with 86% observed a single time. The sample taken for sequencing was PBMCs or T cells enriched from blood (not recorded which). Every receptor here comes from a man between 18 and 29 years old who had recovered from COVID-19.

The V and J genes are TRBV11-3 and TRBJ1-6, with no clear D. The CDR3 is 13 amino acids. V was shortened by 8 bases and J by 10 bases, with 15 bases between the two germline ends. The germline gives CDR1 SGHNT, CDR2 YENEEA. CDR3 bases: TGTGCCAGCTCGGCAGGCTCCAACTCACCCCTCCACTTT. Its protein product is CASSAGSNSPLHF.

The chain carries TRBV7-2 and TRBJ1-5; D not resolved. Trimming removed 1 base at V and 1 base at J, with 8 bases between. This CDR3 spans 15 amino acids. In germline, CDR1 is SGHTA, CDR2 FQGNSA. The DNA for the CDR3 is TGTGCCAGCAGCTTAGATGCGTACAGCAATCAGCCCCAGCATTTT. Amino acids: CASSLDAYSNQPQHF.

This chain links TRBV7-6 with TRBJ2-3; unclear D gene. The CDR3 spans 14 residues. Germline CDR1 and CDR2: SGHVS and FNYEAQ. Trimming left V 2 bases short and J 4 bases short, with 10 bases between. CDR3 protein: CASSLLSLADTQYF. The CDR3 nucleotides are TGTGCCAGCAGCTTACTCTCCCTCGCAGATACGCAGTATTTT.

The chain recombines TRBV2 with TRBJ1-5, with 7 nucleotides matching TRBD1. J gave up 0 bases and V 9 bases, and 5 bases lay outside the gene matches. Germline CDR1 is SNHLY and CDR2 is FYNNEI. The CDR3 runs 14 residues. CDR3: CASRTGPSNQPQHF. The CDR3 DNA sequence: TGTGCCAGTAGGACAGGACCTAGCAATCAGCCCCAGCATTTT. Together with reference TRBV2 and TRBJ1-5, the CDR3 gives the full variable domain: EPEVTQTPSHQVTQMGQEVILRCVPISNHLYFYWYRQILGQKVEFLVSFYNNEISEKSEIFDDQFSVERPDGSNFTLKIRSTKLEDSAMYFCASRTGPSNQPQHFGDGTRLSIL.

The chain links TRBV2 to TRBJ2-1; 9 bases are a match to TRBD1. V lost 6 bases and J lost 4; bases outside the gene matches: 7. The CDR3 has 15 residues. Germline V CDR1 and CDR2: SNHLY, FYNNEI. The CDR3 loop is CASRSDRGEYNEQFF. In nucleotides, the CDR3 is TGTGCCAGCAGATCGGACAGGGGCGAGTACAATGAGCAGTTCTTC.

This clone was seen only once. The chain uses TRBV14 and TRBJ2-7; 9 bases are shared with TRBD2. Germline V lookup: CDR1 SGHDN, CDR2 FVKESK. Germline trimming cut 0 bases from V and 6 bases from J; bases unmatched to any gene: 3. The length of the CDR3 is 14 residues. As DNA, the CDR3 is TGTGCCAGCAGCCAAGATGGGACTAGCCCCGAGCAGTACTTC. This codes for CASSQDGTSPEQYF.

The chain has TRBV7-8 and TRBJ1-1; D ambiguous. Trimming took 3 bases from V and 4 from J, leaving 21 bases between them. The CDR3 extends over 17 amino acids. Looked up from germline, CDR1 is SGHVS and CDR2 is FQNEAQ. The chain's CDR3 is CASSFALGGPPVTEAFF. As DNA, the CDR3 is TGTGCCAGCAGCTTCGCCCTTGGAGGGCCGCCCGTCACTGAAGCTTTCTTT.

The CDR3 protein is CASSLSTTGRGYTF. CDR3 nucleotides: TGTGCCAGCAGCTTAAGTACGACAGGGCGCGGCTACACCTTC. This chain links TRBV7-8 with TRBJ1-2, with 7 bases matching TRBD1. The CDR3 spans 14 residues. With 2 bases clipped from V and 8 bases from J, the junction kept 8 bases outside the gene matches. Germline V gene sequence: CDR1 SGHVS, CDR2 FQNEAQ.

The V call is TRBV3-1 (or the pseudogene TRBV3-2), the J call TRBJ2-5; D possibly corresponds to TRBD1 (8 bases). V lost 6 bases and J lost 3, with 14 bases in between. This CDR3 region has 14 residues. The germline CDR1 and CDR2 sequences are LGHDT and YNNKEL (reference sequence). Here the CDR3 reads CASRSTGGEETQYF. The DNA for the CDR3 is TGTGCCAGCAGATCAACAGGGGGGGAAGAGACCCAGTACTTC.

The rearrangement uses TRBV6-6 and TRBJ1-1; unclear D gene. Germline CDR1 MNHNY, CDR2 SVGAGI (reference sequence). The CDR3 runs 11 residues. The germline V and J ends were trimmed by 11 bases and 1 base, with 8 bases remaining between them. Written as DNA, the CDR3 is TGTGCCTCCCACACGAACACTGAAGCTTTCTTT. This codes for CASHTNTEAFF.

The genes are TRBV2 and TRBJ2-2; 9 nucleotides match TRBD1. Trimming removed 4 bases from V and 8 bases from J; junction bases left unmatched: 5. Germline-derived CDR1 and CDR2 are SNHLY and FYNNEI. The CDR3 has 14 residues. Written as DNA, the CDR3 is TGTGCCAGCAGTGGACAGGGGGTAACGGGGGAGCTGTTTTTT. The encoded protein is CASSGQGVTGELFF.

J is TRBJ1-4 and V is TRBV11-3; 7 bases fit TRBD1. Trimming at V came to 5 bases and at J to 5 bases, leaving 11 bases not matched to a gene. CDR3 length equals 16 residues. The V gene's germline CDR1 is SGHNT and CDR2 YENEEA. The CDR3 protein is CASSPKGAGKNEKLFF. Written as DNA, the CDR3 is TGTGCCAGCAGCCCAAAGGGGGCAGGGAAGAATGAAAAACTGTTTTTT.

The V call is TRBV27, the J call TRBJ2-7, with D perhaps TRBD2 (6 bases). In germline, CDR1 is MNHEY, CDR2 SMNVEV (reference sequence). V lost 10 bases to trimming and J lost 0 bases, with 19 bases between them. The CDR3 is made up of 15 amino acids. The CDR3 region is CATSPSVGSSYEQYF. The CDR3 DNA follows: TGTGCCACCTCCCCGTCGGTCGGGAGCTCCTACGAGCAGTACTTC.

This clone was counted only a few times. CDR3 sequence reads: CATGGLAGVRQFF. The CDR3 bases are TGTGCCACCGGGGGACTAGCGGGGGTGAGGCAGTTCTTC. The J gene is TRBJ2-1, the V gene TRBV24-1, with 14 bases that match TRBD2. Germline assignment: CDR1 KGHDR and CDR2 SFDVKD. The CDR3 consists of 13 residues. V was clipped by 9 bases and J by 12 bases; unmatched bases: 6.

V gene TRBV7-9 combines with J gene TRBJ2-2; the D gene is possibly TRBD2 (6 bases). This CDR3 region has 16 residues. From germline, CDR1 is SEHNR and CDR2 FQNEAQ (reference sequence). The V and J ends lost 5 bases and 0 bases respectively, with 13 bases between them. The chain's CDR3 is CASSQGLFANTGELFF. CDR3 sequence (DNA): TGTGCCAGCAGCCAGGGACTGTTCGCGAACACCGGGGAGCTGTTTTTT.

CDR3 amino acids: CASSPPGLNTIYF. The CDR3 coding sequence is TGTGCCAGCAGCCCCCCCGGTTTAAACACCATATATTTT. The chain combines TRBV28 with TRBJ1-3; D remains unclear. Germline lookup yields CDR1 MDHEN and CDR2 SYDVKM. The CDR3 runs to 13 residues. The V and J ends lost 6 bases and 6 bases respectively, with 12 bases between them. Filled out from reference TRBV28 and TRBJ1-3, the complete variable domain reads DVKVTQSSRYLVKRTGEKVFLECVQDMDHENMFWYRQDPGLGLRLIYFSYDVKMKEKGDIPEGYSVSREKKERFSLILESASTNQTSMYLCASSPPGLNTIYFGEGSWLTVV.

V usage is TRBV5-1 and J usage is TRBJ2-5; 9 nucleotides line up with TRBD1. Trimming at V came to 6 bases and at J to 5 bases, leaving 14 bases not matched to a gene. The CDR3 sequence is 16 residues long. Germline V gene sequence: CDR1 SGHRS, CDR2 YFSETQ. The CDR3, as DNA: TGCGCCAGCACCCTCCGGTGGGACAGGGTGTCGGAGACCCAGTACTTC. Its protein product is CASTLRWDRVSETQYF.

This chain connects TRBV6-5 to TRBJ2-7; D possibly corresponds to TRBD2 (5 bases). The germline V gene encodes CDR1 MNHEY and CDR2 SVGAGI. The CDR3 is 15 residues long. Trimming took off 4 bases at V and 3 bases at J, with 16 bases between the two ends. The CDR3 coding sequence is TGTGCCAGCAGTTCCGCGCCGGAGGAGAGCTACGAGCAGTACTTC. This codes for CASSSAPEESYEQYF.

This chain connects TRBV2 to TRBJ1-6; D may be TRBD1 (5 bases). This CDR3 is built from 15 residues. Germline values: CDR1 SNHLY, CDR2 FYNNEI. V was cut by 4 bases and J by 7 bases, with 14 bases left in between. CDR3 protein: CASSAGRQENSPLHF. In DNA, the CDR3 is TGTGCCAGCAGTGCAGGGAGGCAGGAGAATTCACCCCTCCACTTT.

This clone was recorded once. The chain joins TRBV18 to TRBJ1-5; 7 bases map to TRBD1. This CDR3 contains 14 residues. The ends lost 4 bases at V and 5 bases at J; junction bases unmatched: 5. Looked up from germline, CDR1 is KGHSH and CDR2 is LQKENI. The CDR3 DNA reads as TGTGCCAGCTCACGCACCGGGACAGATCAGCCCCAGCATTTT. This encodes CASSRTGTDQPQHF.

The chain uses TRBV2 and TRBJ1-4; 7 bases are a match to TRBD1. V was pared by 6 bases and J by 0 bases, with 7 bases of the junction left unmatched. Germline V gene data show CDR1 as SNHLY and CDR2 as FYNNEI. There are 16 residues in the CDR3. CDR3 amino acids: CASRRGQSTTNEKLFF. For the CDR3, the DNA is TGTGCCAGCAGGAGGGGACAGTCTACAACTAATGAAAAACTGTTTTTT.

V gene TRBV12-5 combines with J gene TRBJ1-1; a weak D match, TRBD1 (5 bases). From germline, CDR1 is LGHNT and CDR2 FRNRAP. CDR3 size: 15 residues. The V end was cut by 0 bases, the J end by 5 bases, with 13 bases between. CDR3 nucleotides: TGTGCTAGTGGTTTGGTACTGGGGGGGGATACTGAAGCTTTCTTT. Encoded protein: CASGLVLGGDTEAFF.

J is TRBJ1-2 and V is TRBV12-3 or TRBV12-4; 7 positions match TRBD1. The V segment lost 4 bases and the J segment 6 bases; nucleotides outside the gene matches: 2. CDR3 length: 12 amino acids. Here the CDR3 DNA reads TGTGCCAGCAGTTGGGGGACAGATGGCTACACCTTC. Translated: CASSWGTDGYTF.

The gene calls are TRBV3-1 (or the pseudogene TRBV3-2) and TRBJ2-7, with 7 bases fitting TRBD1. The CDR3 is made up of 15 amino acids. The junction had 8 bases not matched to a gene; V was cut back by 2 bases and J by 4 bases. Germline CDR1 LGHDT, CDR2 YNNKEL (reference sequence). The CDR3, as DNA: TGTGCCAGCAGCCAATTTACAGGGGCGTCGTACGAGCAGTACTTC. It translates to CASSQFTGASYEQYF.

The CDR3 bases are TGCGCCAGCAGTGAGTCGCCTGTAGTCGAACCCTACGAGCAGTACTTC. As protein: CASSESPVVEPYEQYF. This sequence joins TRBV10-2 and TRBJ2-7, with D uncertain. Germline assignment: CDR1 WSHSY and CDR2 SAAADI. The CDR3 extends over 16 amino acids. V was clipped by 0 bases and J by 2 bases, with 14 bases between them.

The chain employs TRBV27 and TRBJ1-4; 7 bases are a match to TRBD1. V lost 11 bases, J lost 5 bases, and 14 bases stayed unmatched. From germline, CDR1 is MNHEY and CDR2 SMNVEV (reference sequence). The CDR3 extends over 15 amino acids. The CDR3 sequence: CAGWTGRALNEKLFF. Here the CDR3 DNA reads TGTGCCGGTTGGACAGGCCGCGCTTTAAATGAAAAACTGTTTTTT.

The V gene is TRBV25-1, the J gene TRBJ1-2, with D maybe TRBD1 (5 bases). The ends were cut back, 4 bases at V and 3 bases at J, with 12 bases in the middle. CDR1 is MGHDK, CDR2 SYGVNS, per germline. The CDR3 runs 14 residues. The DNA for the CDR3 is TGTGCCAGCAGTGCGAAGGGGTCCCACTATGGCTACACCTTC. It codes for CASSAKGSHYGYTF.

The CDR3 nucleotides read TGTGCCAGCAGATTGGACAGGGGAGGACAGACGACCCAGTACTTC. Residues: CASRLDRGGQTTQYF. V usage is TRBV2 and J usage is TRBJ2-5; 9 bases match TRBD1. The CDR3 contains 15 residues. CDR1 SNHLY and CDR2 FYNNEI come from the germline V gene. V dropped 6 bases and J dropped 7; count of bases not matched to a gene: 12. Full variable domain (remainder filled in from reference TRBV2 and TRBJ2-5): EPEVTQTPSHQVTQMGQEVILRCVPISNHLYFYWYRQILGQKVEFLVSFYNNEISEKSEIFDDQFSVERPDGSNFTLKIRSTKLEDSAMYFCASRLDRGGQTTQYFGPGTRLLVL.

The J gene is TRBJ2-1, the V gene TRBV3-1 (or the pseudogene TRBV3-2); 11 positions agree with TRBD2. CDR1 is LGHDT, CDR2 YNNKEL, per germline (reference sequence). The CDR3 spans 16 residues. Germline trimming cut 5 bases from V and 7 bases from J; bases unmatched to any gene: 10. CDR3 in DNA: TGTGCCAGCAGCGTTCAACTAGCGGGAGTGGGGAATGAGCAGTTCTTC. It yields the protein CASSVQLAGVGNEQFF.

The V gene is TRBV28, the J gene TRBJ1-5, with 7 nucleotides matching TRBD1. Looked up from germline, CDR1 is MDHEN and CDR2 is SYDVKM. The CDR3 length is 15 residues. V trimming: 6 bases; J trimming: 4 bases; junction bases outside the gene matches: 9. This chain's CDR3 is CASRMDRLGNQPQHF. The CDR3 nucleotides are TGTGCCAGCAGGATGGACAGGCTAGGAAATCAGCCCCAGCATTTT.

The genes are TRBV7-2 and TRBJ2-7, with TRBD2 identical over 8 bases. Germline lookup yields CDR1 SGHTA and CDR2 FQGNSA. Trimming removed 5 bases from V and 7 bases from J; junction bases left unmatched: 10. The length of the CDR3 is 14 residues. CDR3: CASSIGLARNEQYF. DNA of the CDR3: TGTGCCAGCAGCATTGGACTAGCTCGGAATGAGCAGTACTTC.